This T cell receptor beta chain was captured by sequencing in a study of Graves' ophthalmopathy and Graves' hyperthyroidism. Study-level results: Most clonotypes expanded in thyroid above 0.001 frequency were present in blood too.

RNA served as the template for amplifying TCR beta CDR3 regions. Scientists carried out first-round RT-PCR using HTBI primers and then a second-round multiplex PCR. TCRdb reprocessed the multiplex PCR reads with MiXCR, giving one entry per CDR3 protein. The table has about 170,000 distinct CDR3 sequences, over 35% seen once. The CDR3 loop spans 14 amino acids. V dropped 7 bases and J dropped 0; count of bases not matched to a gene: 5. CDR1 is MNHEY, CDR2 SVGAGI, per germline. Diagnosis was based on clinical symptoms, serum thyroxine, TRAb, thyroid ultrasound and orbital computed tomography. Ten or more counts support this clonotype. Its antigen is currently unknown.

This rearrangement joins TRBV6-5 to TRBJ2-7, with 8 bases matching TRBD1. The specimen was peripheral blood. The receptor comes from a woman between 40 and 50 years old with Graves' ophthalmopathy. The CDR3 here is CASTDRGTSYEQYF. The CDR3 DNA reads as TGTGCCAGCACCGACAGGGGAACCTCCTACGAGCAGTACTTC.